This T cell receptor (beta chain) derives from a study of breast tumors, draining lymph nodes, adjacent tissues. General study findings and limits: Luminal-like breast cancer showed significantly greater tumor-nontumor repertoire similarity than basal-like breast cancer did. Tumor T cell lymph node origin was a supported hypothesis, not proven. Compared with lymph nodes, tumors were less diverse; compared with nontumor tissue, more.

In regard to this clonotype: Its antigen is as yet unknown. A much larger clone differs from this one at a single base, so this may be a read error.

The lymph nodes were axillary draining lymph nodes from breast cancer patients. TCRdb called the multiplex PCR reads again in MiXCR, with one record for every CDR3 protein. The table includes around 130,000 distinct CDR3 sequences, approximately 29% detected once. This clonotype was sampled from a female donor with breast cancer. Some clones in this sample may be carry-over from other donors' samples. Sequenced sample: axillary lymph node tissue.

CDR3 bases: TGTGCCAGCAGCGCAGCGTCAAGCACCGGGGAGCTGTTTTTT. It specifies CASSAASSTGELFF. The chain carries TRBV9 and TRBJ2-2; D not resolved. There are 14 residues in the CDR3. The V and J ends lost 3 bases and 4 bases respectively, with 10 bases between them. Germline assignment: CDR1 SGDLS and CDR2 YYNGEE.